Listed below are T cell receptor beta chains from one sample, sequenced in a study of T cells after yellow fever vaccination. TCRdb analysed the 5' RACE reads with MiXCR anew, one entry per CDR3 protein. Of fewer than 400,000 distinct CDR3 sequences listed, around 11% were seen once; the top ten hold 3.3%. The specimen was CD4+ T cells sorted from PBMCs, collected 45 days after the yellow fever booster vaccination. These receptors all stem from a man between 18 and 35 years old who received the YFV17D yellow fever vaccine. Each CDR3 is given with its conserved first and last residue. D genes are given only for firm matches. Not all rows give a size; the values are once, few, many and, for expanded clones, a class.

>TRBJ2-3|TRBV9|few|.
CASSATVTDTQYF
TGTGCCAGCAGCGCAACCGTCACAGATACGCAGTATTTT
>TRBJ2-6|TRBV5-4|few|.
CASRQDPSGANVLTF
TGTGCCAGTCGACAGGACCCCTCTGGGGCCAACGTCCTGACTTTC
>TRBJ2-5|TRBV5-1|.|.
CASSISGTKETQYF
TGCGCCAGCAGCATATCCGGGACCAAAGAGACCCAGTACTTC
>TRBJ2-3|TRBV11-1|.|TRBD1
CASTGGRFTDTQYF
TGTGCCAGCACAGGGGGCAGGTTTACAGATACGCAGTATTTT
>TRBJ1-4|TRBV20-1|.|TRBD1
CSGSGGREKLFF
TGCAGTGGGTCAGGGGGCCGGGAAAAACTGTTTTTT
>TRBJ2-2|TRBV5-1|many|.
CASQPGGTNTGELFF
TGCGCCAGTCAACCTGGGGGGACGAACACCGGGGAGCTGTTTTTT
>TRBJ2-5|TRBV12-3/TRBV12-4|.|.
CASSPTGGPRETQYF
TGTGCCAGCAGCCCTACCGGGGGGCCGCGGGAGACCCAGTACTTC
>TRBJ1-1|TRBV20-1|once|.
CSAPSEGSGFAFF
TGCAGTGCCCCGAGTGAGGGGTCCGGGTTCGCTTTCTTT
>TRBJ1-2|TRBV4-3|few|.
CASSQDPPFIYGYTF
TGCGCCAGCAGCCAAGACCCGCCTTTTATCTATGGCTACACCTTC
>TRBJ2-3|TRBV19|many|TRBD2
CASSTLAGGLTDTQYF
TGTGCCAGTAGTACCTTAGCGGGGGGCCTCACAGATACGCAGTATTTT
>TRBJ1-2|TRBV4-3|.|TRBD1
CASSGPGQPNYGYTF
TGCGCCAGCAGCGGGCCGGGACAGCCCAACTATGGCTACACCTTC
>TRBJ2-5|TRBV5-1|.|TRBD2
CASSLGGGRGETQYF
TGCGCCAGCAGCTTAGGCGGGGGGAGAGGAGAGACCCAGTACTTC
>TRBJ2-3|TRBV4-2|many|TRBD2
CASSAQLAGQADTQYF
TGTGCCAGCAGCGCCCAACTAGCGGGGCAGGCAGATACGCAGTATTTT
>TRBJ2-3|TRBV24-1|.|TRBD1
CATSDPRQGIDTQYF
TGTGCCACCAGTGACCCAAGACAGGGAATTGATACGCAGTATTTT
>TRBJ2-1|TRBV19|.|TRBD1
CASSISGTGDYNEQFF
TGTGCCAGTAGTATAAGTGGGACAGGGGATTACAATGAGCAGTTCTTC
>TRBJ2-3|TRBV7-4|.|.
CASSETGPGLQQRDTQYF
TGTGCCAGCAGCGAAACAGGGCCGGGGTTGCAGCAGCGGGATACGCAGTATTTT
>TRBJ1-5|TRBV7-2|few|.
CASSFYLGDQPQHF
TGTGCCAGCAGCTTCTATTTGGGAGATCAGCCCCAGCATTTT
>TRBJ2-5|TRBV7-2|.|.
CASSPGARGETQYF
TGTGCCAGCAGCCCGGGGGCGCGGGGAGAGACCCAGTACTTC
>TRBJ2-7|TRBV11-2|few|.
CASSPIQGFDEQYF
TGTGCCAGCAGCCCAATACAGGGTTTCGACGAGCAGTACTTC
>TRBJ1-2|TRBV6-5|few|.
CASSPPSRYGYTF
TGTGCCAGCAGTCCACCCAGCCGCTATGGCTACACCTTC
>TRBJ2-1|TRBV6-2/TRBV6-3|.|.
CATKRGYNEQFF
TGTGCCACCAAGAGGGGGTACAATGAGCAGTTCTTC
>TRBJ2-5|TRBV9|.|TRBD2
CASSVAGLAGVYQETQYF
TGTGCCAGCAGCGTAGCCGGACTAGCGGGGGTGTACCAAGAGACCCAGTACTTC
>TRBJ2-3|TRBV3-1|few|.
CATSLGHTQYF
TGTGCCACCAGCCTCGGTCATACGCAGTATTTT
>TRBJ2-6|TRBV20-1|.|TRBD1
CSARRRDRGTGANVLTF
TGCAGTGCTAGACGACGGGACAGGGGAACTGGGGCCAACGTCCTGACTTTC
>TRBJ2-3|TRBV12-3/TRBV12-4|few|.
CASSLVGGYPTDTQYF
TGTGCCAGCAGTTTAGTGGGGGGTTACCCCACAGATACGCAGTATTTT
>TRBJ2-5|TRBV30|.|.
CAWSGTLHTETQYF
TGTGCCTGGAGTGGGACTCTGCACACGGAGACCCAGTACTTC
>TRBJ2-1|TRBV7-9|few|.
CASSLVVPGEYNEQFF
TGTGCCAGCAGCTTAGTTGTCCCGGGGGAGTACAATGAGCAGTTCTTC
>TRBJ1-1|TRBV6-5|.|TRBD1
CASSVRDRGLNTEAFF
TGTGCCAGCAGTGTCCGGGACAGGGGCTTGAACACTGAAGCTTTCTTT
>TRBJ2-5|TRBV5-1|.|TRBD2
CASSLTLTLAGVETQYF
TGCGCCAGCAGCTTGACCCTAACGCTAGCGGGGGTAGAGACCCAGTACTTC
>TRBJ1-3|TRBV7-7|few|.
CASSPFSGNTIYF
TGTGCCAGCAGCCCTTTCTCTGGAAACACCATATATTTT
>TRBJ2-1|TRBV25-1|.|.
CASSEYTGRNEQFF
TGTGCCAGCAGTGAATATACAGGGAGAAATGAGCAGTTCTTC
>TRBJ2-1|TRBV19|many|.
CASSNPLGAPFF
TGTGCCAGTAGTAATCCTCTAGGGGCTCCGTTCTTC
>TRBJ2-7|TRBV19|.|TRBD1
CASSAGQGSSYEQYF
TGTGCCAGTAGTGCCGGACAGGGGAGCTCCTACGAGCAGTACTTC
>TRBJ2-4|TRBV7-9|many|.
CASSLYGGYPEHF
TGTGCCAGCAGCTTATATGGGGGCTACCCGGAACACTTC
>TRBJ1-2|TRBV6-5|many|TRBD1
CASSYDQGVQSYTF
TGTGCCAGCAGTTACGATCAGGGGGTTCAAAGCTACACCTTC
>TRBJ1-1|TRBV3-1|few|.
CASIKSDTHTEAFF
TGTGCCAGCATCAAATCCGACACACACACTGAAGCTTTCTTT
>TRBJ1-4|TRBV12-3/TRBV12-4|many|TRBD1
CASSPGQGNEKLFF
TGTGCCAGCAGCCCCGGACAGGGTAATGAAAAACTGTTTTTT
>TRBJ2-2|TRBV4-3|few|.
CASSQEAIPAGELFF
TGCGCCAGCAGCCAAGAAGCAATTCCGGCCGGGGAGCTGTTTTTT
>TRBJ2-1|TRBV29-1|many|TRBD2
CSVTSGSYNEQFF
TGCAGCGTGACTAGCGGATCCTACAATGAGCAGTTCTTC
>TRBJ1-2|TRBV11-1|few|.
CASSFGPDGYTF
TGTGCCAGCAGTTTTGGACCGGATGGCTACACCTTC
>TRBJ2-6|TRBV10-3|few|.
CAARVSGANVLTF
TGTGCCGCTCGGGTATCTGGGGCCAACGTCCTGACTTTC
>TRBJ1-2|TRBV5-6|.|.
CASSYYRDGYTF
TGTGCCAGCAGCTACTACAGGGACGGCTACACCTTC
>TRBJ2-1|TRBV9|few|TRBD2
CASSTRAGVTNEQFF
TGTGCCAGCAGCACCCGAGCGGGGGTAACCAATGAGCAGTTCTTC
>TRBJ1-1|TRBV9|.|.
CASSVVPSMNTEAFF
TGTGCCAGCAGCGTAGTCCCGAGTATGAACACTGAAGCTTTCTTT
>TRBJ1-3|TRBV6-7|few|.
CASSYRQRGNTIYF
TGTGCCAGCAGTTACAGACAGCGGGGGAACACCATATATTTT
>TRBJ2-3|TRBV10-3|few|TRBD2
CAISVGLVSTDTQYF
TGTGCCATCAGTGTAGGACTAGTGAGCACAGATACGCAGTATTTT
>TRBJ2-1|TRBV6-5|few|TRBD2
CASKPGGWNEQFF
TGTGCCAGCAAGCCGGGGGGGTGGAATGAGCAGTTCTTC
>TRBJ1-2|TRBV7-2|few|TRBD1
CASSLILPGQANYGYTF
TGTGCCAGCAGCCTGATACTCCCTGGACAGGCTAACTATGGCTACACCTTC
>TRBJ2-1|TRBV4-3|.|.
CASRGTAYNEQFF
TGCGCCAGCCGCGGGACCGCCTACAATGAGCAGTTCTTC
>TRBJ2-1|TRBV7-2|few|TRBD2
CASSASIAGGRGKVF
TGTGCCAGCAGCGCTAGCATAGCGGGGGGCCGGGGCAAGGTCTTC
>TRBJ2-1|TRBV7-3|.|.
CASSVSVNYNEQFF
TGTGCCAGCAGCGTGAGTGTAAACTACAATGAGCAGTTCTTC
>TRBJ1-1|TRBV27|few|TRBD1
CASSGNRGRNTEAFF
TGTGCCAGCAGCGGGAACAGGGGCAGGAACACTGAAGCTTTCTTT
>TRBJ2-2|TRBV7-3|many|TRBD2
CASSLRSLAGDGELFF
TGTGCCAGCAGCTTACGGAGCCTAGCGGGGGACGGGGAGCTGTTTTTT
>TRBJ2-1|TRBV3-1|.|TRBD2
CASSQGGCSGGGADNEQFF
TGTGCCAGCAGCCAAGGGGGTTGTTCCGGCGGGGGGGCCGACAATGAGCAGTTCTTC
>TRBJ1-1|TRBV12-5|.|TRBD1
CASGSRLSDRGRNTEAFF
TGTGCTAGTGGTTCAAGACTCTCAGACAGGGGGAGGAACACTGAAGCTTTCTTT
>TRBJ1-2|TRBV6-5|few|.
CASSYGQGRQANYGYTF
TGTGCCAGCAGTTACGGCCAGGGCCGCCAAGCTAACTATGGCTACACCTTC
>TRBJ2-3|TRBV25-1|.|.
CASSESGIGETDTQYF
TGTGCCAGCAGTGAGTCGGGGATTGGTGAGACAGATACGCAGTATTTT
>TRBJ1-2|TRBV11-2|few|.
CASSSKVLYGYTF
TGTGCCAGCAGCTCAAAAGTCCTTTATGGCTACACCTTC
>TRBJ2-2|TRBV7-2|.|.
CASSPRWTSATGELFF
TGTGCCAGCAGCCCCCGCTGGACCAGCGCCACCGGGGAGCTGTTTTTT